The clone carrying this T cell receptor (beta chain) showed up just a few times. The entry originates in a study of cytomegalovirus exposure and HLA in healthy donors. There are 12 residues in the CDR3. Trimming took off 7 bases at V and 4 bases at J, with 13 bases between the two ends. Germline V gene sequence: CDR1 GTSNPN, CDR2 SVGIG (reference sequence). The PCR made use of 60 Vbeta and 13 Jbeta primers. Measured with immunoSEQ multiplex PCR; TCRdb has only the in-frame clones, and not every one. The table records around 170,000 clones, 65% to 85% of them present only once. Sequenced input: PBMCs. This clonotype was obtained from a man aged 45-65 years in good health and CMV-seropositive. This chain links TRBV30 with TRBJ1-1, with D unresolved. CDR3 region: CASRPGATEAFF. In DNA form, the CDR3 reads TGTGCCTCCAGACCGGGAGCCACTGAAGCTTTCTTT.